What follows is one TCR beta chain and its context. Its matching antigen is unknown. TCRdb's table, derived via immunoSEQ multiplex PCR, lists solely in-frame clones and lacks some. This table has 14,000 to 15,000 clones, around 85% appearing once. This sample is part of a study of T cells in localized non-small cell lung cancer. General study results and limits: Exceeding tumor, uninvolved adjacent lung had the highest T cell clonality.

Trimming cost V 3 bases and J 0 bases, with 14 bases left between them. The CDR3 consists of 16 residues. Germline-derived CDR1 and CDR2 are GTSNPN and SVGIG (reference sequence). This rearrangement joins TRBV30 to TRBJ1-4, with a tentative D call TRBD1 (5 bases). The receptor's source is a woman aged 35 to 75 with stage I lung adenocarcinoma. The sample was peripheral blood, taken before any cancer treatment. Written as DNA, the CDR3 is TGTGCCTGGAGCTCGGGGCAGACTACAACTAATGAAAAACTGTTTTTT. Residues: CAWSSGQTTTNEKLFF.